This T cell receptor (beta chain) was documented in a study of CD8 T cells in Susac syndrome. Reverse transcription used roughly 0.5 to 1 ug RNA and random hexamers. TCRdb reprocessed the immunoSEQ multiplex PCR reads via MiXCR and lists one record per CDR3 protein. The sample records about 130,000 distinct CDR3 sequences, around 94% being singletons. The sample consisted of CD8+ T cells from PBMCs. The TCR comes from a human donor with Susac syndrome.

The CDR3 region has the DNA TGCGCCAGCAGCCCGGGCAGGGGTCAGAGCACCTACGAGCAGTACTTC. It encodes CASSPGRGQSTYEQYF. The rearrangement links TRBV5-1 to TRBJ2-7; D may be TRBD1 (6 bases). Germline CDR1 reads SGHRS; CDR2 reads YFSETQ. Deletions cut 4 bases from V and 2 bases from J, with 19 bases between. This CDR3 comprises 16 residues.